This paragraph reports one T cell receptor (beta chain). Its specificity is unknown. This CDR3 region has 18 residues. The V end lost 0 bases, the J end lost 6 bases, and 24 bases lay between the germline ends. Germline CDR1 and CDR2: SGDLS and YYNGEE. The data were taken from a study of naive CD8 T cells in extremely preterm neonates. Repertoires were generated with immunoSEQ multiplex PCR, while TCRdb's copy carries only in-frame clones and drops some. In the table there are several thousand clones, around 98% of which are singletons. Per sample, roughly 19,000 to 110,000 naive CD8+ cells were sorted. Regarding the study as a whole: Relative to older groups, preterm infants had shorter, less trimmed CDR3s with fewer N additions. Compared with all age groups, preterm neonates showed less repertoire richness.

This clonotype originated in a human donor in good health. Sequencing was carried out using naive CD8+ T cells from blood. The J gene is TRBJ1-2, the V gene TRBV9, with D unresolved. CDR3 loop: CASSVDPHVGGKGDGYTF. The CDR3 bases are TGTGCCAGCAGCGTAGACCCCCATGTCGGCGGGAAGGGTGATGGCTACACCTTC.